The subject of this entry is one TCR beta chain. Its antigen is still unknown. This sample stems from a study of graft-versus-host responses after intestinal transplantation. Study context: The recipients all started with anti-thymocyte globulin induction and then took tacrolimus and steroids for approximately 3 years. Study-wide results and limits: Elevated graft-versus-host to host-versus-graft clonal ratios in allografts were recorded for patients with graft-donor T cell macrochimerism. GvH clonotypes were identified within recipient marrow, with a subset emerging first in ileum or blood.

The repertoire was sequenced with immunoSEQ multiplex PCR; TCRdb's copy has only in-frame clones and lacks some. In the table there are tens of thousands of clones, 87% of which are singletons. V lost 7 bases to trimming and J lost 5 bases, with 9 bases between them. This CDR3 has 12 amino acids. Germline V CDR1 and CDR2: MNHNS, SASEGT. The source is a human donor who was the organ donor for an intestinal transplant. The gene calls are TRBV6-1 and TRBJ2-4; D remains ambiguous. The specimen was unstimulated CD8+ T cells sorted from spleen or lymph node cells, collected before transplant. The CDR3 sequence: CASIGSENIQYF. The CDR3 DNA reads TGTGCCAGCATCGGGTCGGAAAACATTCAGTACTTC.